The rows below give T cell receptor beta chains drawn from one sample of a study of CD8+ T cells in alopecia areata. The assay was immunoSEQ multiplex PCR, and TCRdb's table has in-frame clones only and misses some. The data contain more than 200,000 clones, about three fifths of them seen just once; the ten biggest clones take up more than 3.5%. The sequenced sample was CD4+ T cells sorted from blood, obtained at week 4, from a patient treated with tofacitinib. These TCRs come from a human donor with alopecia areata. Both conserved end residues are part of each CDR3.

TRBJ1-4	TRBV30	CAWSRVNEKLFF
TRBJ1-2	TRBV5-6	CASSFTNGYTF
TRBJ1-6	TRBV7-8	CASSLTSSRSYNSPLHF
TRBJ1-6	TRBV2	CASLASSYNSPLHF
TRBJ2-5	TRBV27	CASTLRGGETQYF
TRBJ2-7	TRBV30	CAWSSLRSGAYEQYF
TRBJ1-2	TRBV6-5	CASSAGTVYGYTF
TRBJ2-3	TRBV15	CATSRVKRDTQYF
TRBJ1-5	TRBV27	CASSRDSRNSNQPQHF
TRBJ2-2	TRBV4-3	CASSQPVTGANTGELFF
TRBJ2-7	TRBV5-1	CASSSLRGATYEQYF
TRBJ1-2	TRBV29-1	CSVEEGAAYTF
TRBJ2-1	TRBV19	CASSMMGGEQFF
TRBJ2-2	TRBV30	CAWLHRQGIGELFF
TRBJ1-6	TRBV27	CASSVRWVGPYNSPLHF
TRBJ1-6	TRBV27	CASSLDPRRSPLHF
TRBJ2-7	TRBV7-8	CASSSQGFEQYF
TRBJ2-7	TRBV27	CASSRDLSSYEQYF
TRBJ1-1	TRBV9	CASSVVGGATEAFF
TRBJ1-4	TRBV9	CASSPQPAANEKLFF